This T cell receptor beta chain was recorded in a study of tumor-infiltrating lymphocytes in primary liver carcinoma. The study extracted blood RNA from unsorted whole blood and also extracted germline DNA. The table lists this clonotype with many counts. This CDR3 spans 15 amino acids. In germline, CDR1 is MGHRA, CDR2 YSYEKL. Trimming pared 0 bases from V and 2 bases from J, leaving 10 bases between. Researchers generated TCR beta cDNA from approximately 0.55 ug of total RNA, relying on a constant-region primer. Researchers made the TCR beta libraries by running three nested multiplex PCR rounds with slightly modified ARM-PCR. In the first two PCR rounds, TRBV1-TRBV30 forward primers were paired with a C-beta reverse primer, and each round lasted approximately 10 cycles. TCRdb independently ran MiXCR on the multiplex PCR reads; one entry per CDR3 protein. This table has more than 150,000 distinct CDR3 sequences, 60% appearing once.

The sequence was collected from a man aged 35 to 55 with primary liver carcinoma and hepatitis B virus infection. The V gene is TRBV4-1, the J gene TRBJ1-2; perhaps TRBD1 as D (5 bases). The sample consisted of peripheral blood. The CDR3 bases are TGCGCCAGCAGCCAAGAGGGGGATAACAACTATGGCTACACCTTC. As protein: CASSQEGDNNYGYTF.